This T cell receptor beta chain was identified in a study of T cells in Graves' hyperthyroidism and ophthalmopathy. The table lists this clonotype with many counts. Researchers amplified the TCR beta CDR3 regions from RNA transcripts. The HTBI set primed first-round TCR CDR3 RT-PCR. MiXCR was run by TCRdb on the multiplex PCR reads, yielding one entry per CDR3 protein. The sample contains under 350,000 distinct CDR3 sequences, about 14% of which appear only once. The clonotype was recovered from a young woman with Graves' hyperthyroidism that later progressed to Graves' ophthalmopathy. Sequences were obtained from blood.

The CDR3: CASSLMTYLSVGGYTF. In DNA, the CDR3 is TGTGCCAGCAGCTTAATGACCTATTTGTCGGTTGGGGGCTACACCTTC. The chain has TRBV7-6 and TRBJ1-2; D is ambiguous. Germline loops: CDR1 SGHVS, CDR2 FNYEAQ. V shed 2 bases and J shed 8 bases, with 21 bases lying between them. This CDR3 contains 16 residues.